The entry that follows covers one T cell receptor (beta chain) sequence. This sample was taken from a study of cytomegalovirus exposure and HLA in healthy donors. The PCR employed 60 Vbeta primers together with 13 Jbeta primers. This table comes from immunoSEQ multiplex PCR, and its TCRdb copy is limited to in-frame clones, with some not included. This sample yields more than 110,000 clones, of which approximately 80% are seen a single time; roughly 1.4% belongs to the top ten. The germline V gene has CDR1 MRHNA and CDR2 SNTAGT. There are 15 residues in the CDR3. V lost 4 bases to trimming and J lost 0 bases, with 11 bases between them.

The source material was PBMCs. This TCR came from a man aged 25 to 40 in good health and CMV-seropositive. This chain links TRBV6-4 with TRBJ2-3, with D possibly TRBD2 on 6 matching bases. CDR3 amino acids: CASSVGGASTDTQYF. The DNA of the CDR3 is TGTGCCAGCAGTGTTGGAGGGGCTAGCACAGATACGCAGTATTTT.